This T cell receptor (beta chain) emerged from a study of identical twins. Points from the study as a whole: Within cord blood, abundant beta clonotypes carried fewer insertions, but memory repertoires showed no such trend. Cross-sectional statistical analysis, not tracking of the same donors, underpinned the conclusions. The authors noted that invariant MAIT and iNKT cells could partly confound zero-insertion analyses.

Unique molecular identifiers were present on the cDNA, which also gained a universal primer site by template switching. One entry per CDR3 protein, called by TCRdb with MiXCR from the 5' RACE reads. The sample carries 1.5 million to 2 million distinct CDR3 sequences, about 32% recorded once. Trimming shortened V by 6 bases and J by 5 bases, and 8 bases separated the two germline ends. This CDR3 is built from 12 residues. About this clonotype itself: No antigen is known for it.

Specimen: cord blood. This chain links TRBV12-3 or TRBV12-4 with TRBJ2-1; D ambiguous. This TCR derives from a newborn girl in good health. The DNA for the CDR3 is TGTGCCAGCAGCAAACACAACAATGAGCAGTTCTTC. Translated: CASSKHNNEQFF.